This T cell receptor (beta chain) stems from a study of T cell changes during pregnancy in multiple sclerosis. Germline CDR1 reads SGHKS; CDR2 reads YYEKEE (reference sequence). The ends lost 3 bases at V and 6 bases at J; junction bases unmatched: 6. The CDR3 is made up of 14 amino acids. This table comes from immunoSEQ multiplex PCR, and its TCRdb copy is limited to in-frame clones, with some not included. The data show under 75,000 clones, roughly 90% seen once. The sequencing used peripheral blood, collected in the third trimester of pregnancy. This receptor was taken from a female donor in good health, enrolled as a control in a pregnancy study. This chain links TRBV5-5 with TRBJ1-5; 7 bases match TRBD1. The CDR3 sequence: CASSWGQGGQPQHF. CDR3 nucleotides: TGTGCCAGCAGCTGGGGCCAGGGGGGTCAGCCCCAGCATTTT.